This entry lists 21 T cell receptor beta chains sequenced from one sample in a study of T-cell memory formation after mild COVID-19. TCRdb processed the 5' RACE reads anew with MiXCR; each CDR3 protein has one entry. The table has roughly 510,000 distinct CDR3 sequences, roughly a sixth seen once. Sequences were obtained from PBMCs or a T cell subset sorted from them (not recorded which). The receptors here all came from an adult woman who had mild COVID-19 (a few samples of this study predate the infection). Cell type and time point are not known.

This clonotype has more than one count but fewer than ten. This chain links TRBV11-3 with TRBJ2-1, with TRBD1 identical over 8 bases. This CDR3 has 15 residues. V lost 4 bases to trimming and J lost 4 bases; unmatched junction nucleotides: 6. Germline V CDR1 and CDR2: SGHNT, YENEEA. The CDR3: CASSSRQGRYNEQFF. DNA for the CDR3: TGTGCCAGCAGCTCACGACAGGGGCGATACAATGAGCAGTTCTTC.

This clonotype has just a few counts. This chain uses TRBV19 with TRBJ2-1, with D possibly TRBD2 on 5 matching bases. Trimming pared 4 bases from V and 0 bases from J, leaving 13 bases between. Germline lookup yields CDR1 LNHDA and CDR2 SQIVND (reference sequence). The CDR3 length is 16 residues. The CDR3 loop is CASSTQVGSSYNEQFF. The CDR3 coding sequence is TGTGCCAGTAGTACCCAGGTGGGGAGCTCCTACAATGAGCAGTTCTTC.

The CDR3 DNA is TGCGCCAGCAGCCATCGGGGGTTTCAAGATGGGGCCCCCGACGAGCAGTACTTC. Protein product: CASSHRGFQDGAPDEQYF. This chain links TRBV5-1 with TRBJ2-7; tentative D call: TRBD2 (6 bases). Per the germline V gene, CDR1 is SGHRS and CDR2 is YFSETQ. This CDR3 is built from 18 residues. The V end was cut by 4 bases, the J end by 5 bases, with 28 bases between.

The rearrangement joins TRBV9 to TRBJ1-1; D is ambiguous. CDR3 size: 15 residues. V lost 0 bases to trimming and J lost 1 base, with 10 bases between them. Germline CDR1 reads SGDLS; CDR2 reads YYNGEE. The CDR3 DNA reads TGTGCCAGCAGCGTAGGTGGTACTGGGAACACTGAAGCTTTCTTT. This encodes CASSVGGTGNTEAFF. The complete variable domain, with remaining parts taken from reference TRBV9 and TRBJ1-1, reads DSGVTQTPKHLITATGQRVTLRCSPRSGDLSVYWYQQSLDQGLQFLIQYYNGEERAKGNILERFSAQQFPDLHSELNLSSLELGDSALYFCASSVGGTGNTEAFFGQGTRLTVV.

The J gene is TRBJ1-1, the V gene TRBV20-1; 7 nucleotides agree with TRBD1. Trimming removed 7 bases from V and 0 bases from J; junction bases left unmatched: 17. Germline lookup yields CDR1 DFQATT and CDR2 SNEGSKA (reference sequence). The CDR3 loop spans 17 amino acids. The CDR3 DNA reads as TGCAGTGTTCGTACAGGGGCTTTGGTTTTGGTGAACACTGAAGCTTTCTTT. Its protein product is CSVRTGALVLVNTEAFF.

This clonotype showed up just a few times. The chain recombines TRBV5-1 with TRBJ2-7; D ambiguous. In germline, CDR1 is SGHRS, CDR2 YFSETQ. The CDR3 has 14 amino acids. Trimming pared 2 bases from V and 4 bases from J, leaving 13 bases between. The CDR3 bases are TGCGCCAGCAGCTTCGCCCACAGCGTGTACGAGCAGTACTTC. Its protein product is CASSFAHSVYEQYF.

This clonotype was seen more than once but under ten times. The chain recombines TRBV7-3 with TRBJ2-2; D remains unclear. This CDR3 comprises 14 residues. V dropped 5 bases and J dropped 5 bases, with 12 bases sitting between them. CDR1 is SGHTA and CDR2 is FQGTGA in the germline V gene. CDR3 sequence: CASSVSSPTGELFF. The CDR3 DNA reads TGTGCCAGCAGCGTCTCCTCCCCGACCGGGGAGCTGTTTTTT.

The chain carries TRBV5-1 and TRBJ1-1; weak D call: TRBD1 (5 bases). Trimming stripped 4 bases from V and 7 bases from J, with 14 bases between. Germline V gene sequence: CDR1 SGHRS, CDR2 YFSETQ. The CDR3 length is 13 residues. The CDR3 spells CASSPLGGYEAFF. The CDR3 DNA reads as TGCGCCAGCAGCCCCCTTGGGGGGTATGAAGCTTTCTTT.

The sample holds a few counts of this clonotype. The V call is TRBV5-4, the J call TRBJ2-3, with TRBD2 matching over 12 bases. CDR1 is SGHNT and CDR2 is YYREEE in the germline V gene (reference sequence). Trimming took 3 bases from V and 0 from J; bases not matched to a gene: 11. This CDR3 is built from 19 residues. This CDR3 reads CASSSPASGGAPSTDTQYF. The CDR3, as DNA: TGTGCCAGCAGCTCGCCAGCTAGCGGGGGGGCCCCTAGCACAGATACGCAGTATTTT.

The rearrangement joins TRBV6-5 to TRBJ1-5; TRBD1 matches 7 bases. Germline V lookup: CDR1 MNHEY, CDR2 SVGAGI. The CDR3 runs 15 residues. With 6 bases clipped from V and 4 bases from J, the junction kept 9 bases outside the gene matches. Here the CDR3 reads CASSLGQGVNQPQHF. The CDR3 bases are TGTGCCAGCAGCCTGGGGCAGGGGGTGAATCAGCCCCAGCATTTT.

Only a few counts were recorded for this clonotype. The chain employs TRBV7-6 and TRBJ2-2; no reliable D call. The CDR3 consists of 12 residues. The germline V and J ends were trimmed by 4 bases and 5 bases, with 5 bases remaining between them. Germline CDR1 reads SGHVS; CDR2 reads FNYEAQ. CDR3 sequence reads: CASSSSTGELFF. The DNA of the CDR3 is TGTGCCAGCAGCTCGTCTACCGGGGAGCTGTTTTTT. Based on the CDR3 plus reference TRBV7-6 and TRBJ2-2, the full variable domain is GAGVSQSPRYKVTKRGQDVALRCDPISGHVSLYWYRQALGQGPEFLTYFNYEAQQDKSGLPNDRFSAERPEGSISTLTIQRTEQRDSAMYRCASSSSTGELFFGEGSRLTVL.

The CDR3: CASSYSLGTPSYEQYF. The CDR3 coding sequence is TGTGCCAGCAGTTACTCATTGGGGACCCCCTCCTACGAGCAGTACTTC. The genes are TRBV6-6 and TRBJ2-7; perhaps D is TRBD1 or TRBD2 (5 bases each). The CDR3 consists of 16 residues. The germline V gene has CDR1 MNHNY and CDR2 SVGAGI (reference sequence). V gave up 0 bases and J gave up 0 bases, with 12 bases separating them.

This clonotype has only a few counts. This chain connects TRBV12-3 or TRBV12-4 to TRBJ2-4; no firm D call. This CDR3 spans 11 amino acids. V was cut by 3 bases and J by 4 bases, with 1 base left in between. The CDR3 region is CASSFKNIQYF. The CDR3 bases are TGTGCCAGCAGTTTTAAAAACATTCAGTACTTC.

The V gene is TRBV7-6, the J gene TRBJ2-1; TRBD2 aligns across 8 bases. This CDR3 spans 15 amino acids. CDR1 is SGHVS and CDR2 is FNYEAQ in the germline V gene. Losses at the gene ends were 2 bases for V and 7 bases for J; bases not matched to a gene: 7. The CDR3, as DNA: TGTGCCAGCAGCTTATCAGCGGGGGTGACAAATGAGCAGTTCTTC. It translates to CASSLSAGVTNEQFF.

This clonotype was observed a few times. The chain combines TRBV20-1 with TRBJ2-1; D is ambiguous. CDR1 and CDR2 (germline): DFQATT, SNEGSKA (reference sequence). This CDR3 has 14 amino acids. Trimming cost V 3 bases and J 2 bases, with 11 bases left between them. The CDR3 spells CSASGHTTYNEQFF. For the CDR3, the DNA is TGCAGTGCTAGCGGTCATACCACCTACAATGAGCAGTTCTTC.

For the CDR3, the DNA is TGTGCCATCAGTGATTGGGGGAATGAGCAGTTCTTC. This encodes CAISDWGNEQFF. This chain connects TRBV10-3 to TRBJ2-1, with D perhaps matching TRBD1 or TRBD2 (5 bases each). V shed 3 bases and J shed 7 bases, with 7 bases lying between them. This CDR3 is built from 12 residues. Looked up from germline, CDR1 is ENHRY and CDR2 is SYGVKD.

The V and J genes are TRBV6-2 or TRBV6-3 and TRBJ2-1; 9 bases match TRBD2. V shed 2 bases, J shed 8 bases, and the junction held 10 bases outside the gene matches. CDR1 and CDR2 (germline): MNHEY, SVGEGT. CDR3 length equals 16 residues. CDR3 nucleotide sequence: TGTGCCAGCAGTTACGCCCGGGGACTAGCCGGCGATGAGCAGTTCTTC. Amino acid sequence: CASSYARGLAGDEQFF.

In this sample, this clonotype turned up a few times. The CDR3 is CASSVAGYGYEQYF. The CDR3, as DNA: TGTGCCAGCAGCGTAGCGGGATACGGCTACGAGCAGTACTTC. The rearrangement uses TRBV9 and TRBJ2-7; D might be TRBD2 (5 bases). The V gene lost 0 bases and the J gene lost 3 bases, with 10 bases spanning the gap. Germline V gene lookup returns CDR1 SGDLS and CDR2 YYNGEE. This CDR3 has 14 amino acids. Looking up the rest from reference TRBV9 and TRBJ2-7 gives the full variable domain: DSGVTQTPKHLITATGQRVTLRCSPRSGDLSVYWYQQSLDQGLQFLIQYYNGEERAKGNILERFSAQQFPDLHSELNLSSLELGDSALYFCASSVAGYGYEQYFGPGTRLTVT.

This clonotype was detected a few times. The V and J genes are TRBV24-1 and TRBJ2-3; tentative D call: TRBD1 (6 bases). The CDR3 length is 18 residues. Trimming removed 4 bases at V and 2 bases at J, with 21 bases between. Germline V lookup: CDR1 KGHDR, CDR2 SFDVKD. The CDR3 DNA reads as TGTGCCACCAGTGACCTTCGCATAACAGGGATTAACACAGATACGCAGTATTTT. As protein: CATSDLRITGINTDTQYF.

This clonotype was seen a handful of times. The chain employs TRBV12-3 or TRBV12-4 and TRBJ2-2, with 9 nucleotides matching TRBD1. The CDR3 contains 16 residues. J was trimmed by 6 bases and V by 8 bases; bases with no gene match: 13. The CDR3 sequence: CASRIEDRGYAGELFF. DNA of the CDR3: TGTGCCAGCCGCATCGAGGACAGGGGTTACGCCGGGGAGCTGTTTTTT.

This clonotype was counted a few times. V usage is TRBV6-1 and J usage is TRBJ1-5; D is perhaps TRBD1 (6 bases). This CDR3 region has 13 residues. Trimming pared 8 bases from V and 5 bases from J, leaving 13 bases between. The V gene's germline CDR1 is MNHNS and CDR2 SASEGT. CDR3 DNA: TGTGCCAGCGTCACAGGGCCTTATCAGCCCCAGCATTTT. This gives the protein CASVTGPYQPQHF.